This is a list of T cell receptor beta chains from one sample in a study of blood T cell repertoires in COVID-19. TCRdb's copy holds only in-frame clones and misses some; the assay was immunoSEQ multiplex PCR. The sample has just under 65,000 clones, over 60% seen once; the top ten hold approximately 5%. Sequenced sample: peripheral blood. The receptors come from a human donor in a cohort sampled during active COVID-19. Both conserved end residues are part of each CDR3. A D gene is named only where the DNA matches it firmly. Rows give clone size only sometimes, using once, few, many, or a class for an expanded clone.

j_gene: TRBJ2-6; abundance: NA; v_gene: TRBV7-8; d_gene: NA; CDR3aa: CASWAGGANVLTF; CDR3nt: TGTGCCAGCTGGGCGGGCGGGGCCAACGTCCTGACTTTC
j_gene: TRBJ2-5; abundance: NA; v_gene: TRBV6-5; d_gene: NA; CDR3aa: CASSYGGAQETQYF; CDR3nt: TGTGCCAGCAGTTACGGAGGCGCGCAAGAGACCCAGTACTTC
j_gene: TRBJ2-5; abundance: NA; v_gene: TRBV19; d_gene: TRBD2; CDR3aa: CASSIIGGLRETQYF; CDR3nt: TGTGCCAGTAGTATTATCGGGGGGTTGAGAGAGACCCAGTACTTC
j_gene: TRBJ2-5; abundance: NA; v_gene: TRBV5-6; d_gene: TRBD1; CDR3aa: CASSPTDRVGETQYF; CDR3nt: TGTGCCAGCAGCCCGACGGACAGGGTCGGAGAGACCCAGTACTTC
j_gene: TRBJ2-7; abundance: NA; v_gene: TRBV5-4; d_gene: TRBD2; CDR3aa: CASSPGGGAPYEQYF; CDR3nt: TGTGCCAGCAGCCCCGGCGGGGGGGCACCCTACGAGCAGTACTTC
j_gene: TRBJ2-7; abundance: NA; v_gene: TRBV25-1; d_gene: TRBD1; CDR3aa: CASSLGQGAREQYF; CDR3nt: TGTGCCAGCAGTTTAGGACAGGGGGCGCGGGAGCAGTACTTC
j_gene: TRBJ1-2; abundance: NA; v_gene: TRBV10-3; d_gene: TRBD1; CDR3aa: CAISGPGQGNYGYTF; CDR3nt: TGTGCCATCAGTGGACCGGGACAGGGTAACTATGGCTACACCTTC
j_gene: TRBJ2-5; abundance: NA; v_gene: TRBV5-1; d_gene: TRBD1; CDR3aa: CASSRTGLVQETQYF; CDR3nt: TGCGCCAGCAGTCGGACAGGGCTAGTCCAAGAGACCCAGTACTTC
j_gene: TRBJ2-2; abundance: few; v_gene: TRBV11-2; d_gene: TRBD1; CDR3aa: CASSRDRGSGELFF; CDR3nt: TGTGCCAGCAGCCGGGACAGGGGGTCTGGGGAGCTGTTTTTT
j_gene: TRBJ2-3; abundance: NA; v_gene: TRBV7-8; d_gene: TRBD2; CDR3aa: CASSLALAGGLDTQYF; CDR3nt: TGTGCCAGCAGCTTAGCTCTGGCGGGGGGCTTAGATACGCAGTATTTT
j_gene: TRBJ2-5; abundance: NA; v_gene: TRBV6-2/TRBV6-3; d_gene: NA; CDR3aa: CASSTRVEETQYF; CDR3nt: TGTGCCAGCAGTACTAGGGTAGAGGAGACCCAGTACTTC
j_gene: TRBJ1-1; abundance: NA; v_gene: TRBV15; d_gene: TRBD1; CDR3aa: CATSRQDRGAFF; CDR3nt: TGTGCCACCAGCAGACAGGACAGGGGCGCTTTCTTT
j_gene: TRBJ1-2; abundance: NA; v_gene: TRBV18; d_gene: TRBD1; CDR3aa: CASSPGDRNYGYTF; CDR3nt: TGTGCCAGCTCACCGGGGGACAGAAACTATGGCTACACCTTC
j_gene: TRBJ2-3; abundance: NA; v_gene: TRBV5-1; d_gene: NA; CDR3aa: CASSLGSTTGADTQYF; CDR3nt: TGCGCCAGCAGCCTTGGCTCAACCACGGGTGCGGATACGCAGTATTTT
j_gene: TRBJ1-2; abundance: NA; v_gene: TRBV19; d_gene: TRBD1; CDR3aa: CASSETGTALYGYTF; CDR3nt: TGTGCCAGTAGCGAAACCGGGACAGCACTATATGGCTACACCTTC
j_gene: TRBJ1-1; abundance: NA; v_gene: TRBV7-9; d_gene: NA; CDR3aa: CASSIGAAGTEAFF; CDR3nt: TGTGCCAGCAGCATAGGGGCGGCGGGCACTGAAGCTTTCTTT
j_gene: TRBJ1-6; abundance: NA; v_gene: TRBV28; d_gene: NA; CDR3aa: CASRPWTVGSPLHF; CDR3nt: TGTGCCAGCAGACCGTGGACAGTAGGCTCACCCCTCCACTTT
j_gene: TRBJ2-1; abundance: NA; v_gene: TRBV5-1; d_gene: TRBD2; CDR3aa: CASSDSGGSYNEQFF; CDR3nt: TGCGCCAGCAGCGATAGCGGGGGGAGCTACAATGAGCAGTTCTTC
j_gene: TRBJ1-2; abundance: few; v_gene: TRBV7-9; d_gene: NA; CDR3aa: CASSFTGDGYTF; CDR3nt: TGTGCCAGCAGCTTCACCGGGGATGGCTACACCTTC
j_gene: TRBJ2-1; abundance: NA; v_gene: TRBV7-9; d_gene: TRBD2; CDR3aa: CASSLGFKRGPNSYNEQFF; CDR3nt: TGTGCCAGCAGCTTAGGTTTCAAGCGGGGGCCGAACTCCTACAATGAGCAGTTCTTC
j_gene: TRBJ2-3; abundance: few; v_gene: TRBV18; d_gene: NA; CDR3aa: CASSQRRGEDTQYF; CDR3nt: TGTGCCAGCTCCCAGCGCCGGGGTGAGGATACGCAGTATTTT
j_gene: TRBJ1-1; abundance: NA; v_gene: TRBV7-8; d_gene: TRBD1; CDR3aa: CASSPRDSLTEAFF; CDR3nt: TGTGCCAGCAGCCCAAGGGACAGCCTCACTGAAGCTTTCTTT
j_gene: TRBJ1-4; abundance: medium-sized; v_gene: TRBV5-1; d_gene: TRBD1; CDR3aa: CASSLDRGPPNEKLFF; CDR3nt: TGCGCCAGCAGCTTGGACAGGGGGCCCCCAAATGAAAAACTGTTTTTT
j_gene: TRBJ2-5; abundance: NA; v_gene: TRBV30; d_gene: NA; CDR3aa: CAWSGFLETQYF; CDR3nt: TGTGCCTGGAGTGGTTTTCTGGAGACCCAGTACTTC
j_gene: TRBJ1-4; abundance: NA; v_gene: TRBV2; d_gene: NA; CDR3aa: CASSESLGHTLGGKLFF; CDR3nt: TGTGCCAGCAGTGAAAGTTTGGGCCATACCTTAGGAGGGAAACTGTTTTTT
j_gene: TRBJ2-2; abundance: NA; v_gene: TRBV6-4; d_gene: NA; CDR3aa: CASSVTGSTGELFF; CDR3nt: TGTGCCAGCAGTGTTACAGGGAGCACCGGGGAGCTGTTTTTT
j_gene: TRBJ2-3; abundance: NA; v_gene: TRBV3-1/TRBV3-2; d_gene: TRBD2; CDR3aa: CASSQEGTRGANQYF; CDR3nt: TGTGCCAGCAGCCAAGAGGGGACTAGAGGCGCTAACCAGTATTTT
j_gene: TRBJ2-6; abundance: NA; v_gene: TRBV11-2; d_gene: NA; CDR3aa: CASSYQGSGANVLTF; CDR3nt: TGTGCCAGCAGCTACCAGGGGTCTGGGGCCAACGTCCTGACTTTC
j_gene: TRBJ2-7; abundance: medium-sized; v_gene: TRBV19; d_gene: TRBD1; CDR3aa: CASSIGAGGYEQYF; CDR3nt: TGTGCCAGTAGTATAGGTGCAGGGGGATACGAGCAGTACTTC
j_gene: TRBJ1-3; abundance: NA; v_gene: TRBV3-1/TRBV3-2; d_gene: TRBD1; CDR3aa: CASSQTGGFGNTIYF; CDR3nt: TGTGCCAGCAGCCAAACAGGGGGCTTTGGAAACACCATATATTTT
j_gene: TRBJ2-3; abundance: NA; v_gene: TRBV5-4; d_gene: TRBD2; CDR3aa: CASSSGTSGNTDTQYF; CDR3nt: TGTGCCAGCAGCTCCGGGACTAGCGGTAACACAGATACGCAGTATTTT
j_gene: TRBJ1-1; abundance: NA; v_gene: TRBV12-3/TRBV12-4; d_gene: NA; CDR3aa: CASSLKGVAFF; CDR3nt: TGTGCCAGCAGTTTAAAGGGGGTAGCTTTCTTT
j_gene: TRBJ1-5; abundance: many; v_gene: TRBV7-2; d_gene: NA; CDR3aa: CASSSGQINQPQHF; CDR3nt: TGTGCCAGCAGCAGCGGACAGATCAATCAGCCCCAGCATTTT
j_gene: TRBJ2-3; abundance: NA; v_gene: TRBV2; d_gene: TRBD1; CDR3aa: CASSGDRGTDTQYF; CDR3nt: TGTGCCAGCAGCGGGGACAGGGGGACAGATACGCAGTATTTT
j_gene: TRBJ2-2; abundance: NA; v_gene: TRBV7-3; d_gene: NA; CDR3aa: CASSLGQVGAGELFF; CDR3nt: TGTGCCAGCAGCTTGGGCCAGGTGGGAGCCGGGGAGCTGTTTTTT
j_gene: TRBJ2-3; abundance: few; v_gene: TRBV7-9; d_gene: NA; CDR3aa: CGGTPSLADTQYF; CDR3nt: TGTGGAGGTACCCCTTCCCTGGCAGATACGCAGTATTTT
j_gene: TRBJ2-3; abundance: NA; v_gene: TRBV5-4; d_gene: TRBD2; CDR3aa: CASSLASGTSTDTQYF; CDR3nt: TGTGCCAGCAGCTTGGCTAGCGGCACTAGCACAGATACGCAGTATTTT
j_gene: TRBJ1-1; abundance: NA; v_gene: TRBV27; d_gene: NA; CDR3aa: CASSIDRRNTEAFF; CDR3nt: TGTGCCAGCAGTATCGACAGAAGAAACACTGAAGCTTTCTTT
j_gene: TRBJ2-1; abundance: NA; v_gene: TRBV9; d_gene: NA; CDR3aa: CASSVGGGGDEQFF; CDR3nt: TGTGCCAGCAGCGTAGGAGGGGGGGGCGATGAGCAGTTCTTC
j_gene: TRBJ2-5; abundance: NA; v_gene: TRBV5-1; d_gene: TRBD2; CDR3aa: CASSRDGSGGLQETQYF; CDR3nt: TGCGCCAGCAGCCGGGACGGTAGCGGGGGCCTACAAGAGACCCAGTACTTC
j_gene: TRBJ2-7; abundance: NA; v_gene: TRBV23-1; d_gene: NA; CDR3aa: CASSRARPYEQYF; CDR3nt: TGCGCCAGCAGTCGAGCCCGCCCCTACGAGCAGTACTTC
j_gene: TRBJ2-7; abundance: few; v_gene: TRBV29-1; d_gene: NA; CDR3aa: CSVVWRASVYEQYF; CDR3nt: TGCAGCGTTGTTTGGAGGGCCTCGGTCTACGAGCAGTACTTC
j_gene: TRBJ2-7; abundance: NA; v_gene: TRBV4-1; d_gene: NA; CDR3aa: CASSQDRWATYEQYF; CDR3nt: TGCGCCAGCAGCCAAGATAGGTGGGCGACATACGAGCAGTACTTC
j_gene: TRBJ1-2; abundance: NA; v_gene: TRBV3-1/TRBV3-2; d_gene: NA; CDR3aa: CASSLNYGYTF; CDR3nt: TGTGCCAGCAGCCTAAACTATGGCTACACCTTC
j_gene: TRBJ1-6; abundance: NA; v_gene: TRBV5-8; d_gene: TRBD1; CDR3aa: CASSSGQVNSPLHF; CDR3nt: TGTGCCAGCAGCTCCGGACAGGTTAATTCACCCCTCCACTTT
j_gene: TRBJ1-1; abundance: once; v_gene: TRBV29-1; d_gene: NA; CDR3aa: CSVNFGGTNEAFF; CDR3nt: TGCAGCGTCAATTTTGGGGGGACCAATGAAGCTTTCTTT
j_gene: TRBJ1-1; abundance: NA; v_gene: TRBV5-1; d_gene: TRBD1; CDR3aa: CASSLHQGGSSEAFF; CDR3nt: TGCGCCAGCAGCTTGCACCAGGGGGGAAGTTCTGAAGCTTTCTTT
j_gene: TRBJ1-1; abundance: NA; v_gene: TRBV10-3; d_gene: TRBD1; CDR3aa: CAISAGQGRDTEAFF; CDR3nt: TGTGCCATCAGTGCAGGACAGGGGAGAGACACTGAAGCTTTCTTT
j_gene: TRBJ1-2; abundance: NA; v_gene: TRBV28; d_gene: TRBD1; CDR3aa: CASGGTGSGYGYTF; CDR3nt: TGTGCCAGCGGGGGGACAGGTTCGGGCTATGGCTACACCTTC
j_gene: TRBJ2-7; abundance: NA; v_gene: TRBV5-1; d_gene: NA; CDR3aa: CASSLNPTYEQYF; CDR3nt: TGCGCCAGCAGCCTAAATCCCACCTACGAGCAGTACTTC
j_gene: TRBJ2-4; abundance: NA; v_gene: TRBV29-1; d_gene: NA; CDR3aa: CSILENIQYF; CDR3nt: TGCAGCATCCTCGAAAACATTCAGTACTTC
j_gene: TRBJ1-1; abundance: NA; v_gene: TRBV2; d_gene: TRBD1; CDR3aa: CASSTGQAVGEAFF; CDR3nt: TGTGCCAGCAGCACGGGACAGGCGGTCGGAGAAGCTTTCTTT
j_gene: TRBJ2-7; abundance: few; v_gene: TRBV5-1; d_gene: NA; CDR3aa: CASSADFYEQYF; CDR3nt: TGCGCCAGCAGCGCGGACTTCTACGAGCAGTACTTC
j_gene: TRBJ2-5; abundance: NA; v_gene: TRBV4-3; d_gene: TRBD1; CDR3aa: CASSRGGSGRWETQYF; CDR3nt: TGCGCCAGCAGCCGAGGGGGCTCTGGACGTTGGGAGACCCAGTACTTC
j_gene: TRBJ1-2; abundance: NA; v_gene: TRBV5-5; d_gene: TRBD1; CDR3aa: CASSLYITGDYGYTF; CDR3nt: TGTGCCAGCAGCCTTTATATTACAGGGGACTATGGCTACACCTTC
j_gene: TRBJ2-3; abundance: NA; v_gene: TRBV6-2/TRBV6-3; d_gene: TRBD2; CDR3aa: CASSFPMSGGAHTDTQYF; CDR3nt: TGTGCCAGCAGTTTCCCGATGAGCGGGGGGGCCCACACAGATACGCAGTATTTT
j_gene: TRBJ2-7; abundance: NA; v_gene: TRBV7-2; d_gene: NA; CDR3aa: CASRKGLDLYEQYF; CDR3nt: TGTGCCAGCAGAAAAGGACTGGATCTCTACGAGCAGTACTTC
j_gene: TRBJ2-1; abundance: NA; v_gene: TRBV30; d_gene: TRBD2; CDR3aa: CAWSGITSGGGNEQFF; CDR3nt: TGTGCCTGGAGTGGAATAACTAGCGGGGGTGGCAATGAGCAGTTCTTC
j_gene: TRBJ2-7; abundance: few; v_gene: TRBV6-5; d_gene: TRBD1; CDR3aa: CASSPRQGTSYEQYF; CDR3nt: TGTGCCAGCAGCCCACGACAGGGGACCTCCTACGAGCAGTACTTC
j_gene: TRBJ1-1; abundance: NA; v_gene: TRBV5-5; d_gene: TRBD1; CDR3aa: CASRLGQGFTEAFF; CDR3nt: TGTGCCAGCAGACTAGGACAGGGGTTCACTGAAGCTTTCTTT